These 17 T cell receptor beta chains were all obtained from the same sample, sequenced in a study of T cells in women clearing cervical HPV infection. The protocol was immunoSEQ multiplex PCR, while the TCRdb copy is restricted to in-frame clones and leaves out a portion. Recorded for this sample: about 26,000 clones. What was sequenced was blood buffy coat. The receptor source for this set is a woman between 18 and 69 years old with a cervical HPV16 infection that either progressed to CIN3+ or cleared (not recorded which).

Regarding this clone: The CDR3 extends 3 residues past the end of the read, so its final part is completed from the germline J gene. The chain links TRBV7-9 to TRBJ2-1; 10 bases match TRBD1. This CDR3 has 15 residues. The J segment lost 3 bases and the V segment lost 5 bases, leaving 4 bases of the junction unmatched. Germline CDR1 reads SEHNR; CDR2 reads FQNEAQ (reference sequence). The CDR3 sequence: CASSETGGLYNEQFF. CDR3 bases read: TGTGCCAGCAGCGAGACAGGGGGCCTCTACAATGAG. The variable domain in full, with the rest retrieved from reference TRBV7-9 and TRBJ2-1, is DTGVSQNPRHKITKRGQNVTFRCDPISEHNRLYWYRQTLGQGPEFLTYFQNEAQLEKSRLLSDRFSAERPKGSFSTLEIQRTEQGDSAMYLCASSETGGLYNEQFFGPGTRLTVL.

Notes on this clone: The missing CDR3 end, 3 residues past where the read stops, is filled in from the germline J gene. The chain joins TRBV6-2 or TRBV6-3 to TRBJ2-6; no clear D gene. Germline V lookup: CDR1 MNHEY, CDR2 SVGEGT. The CDR3 is 14 amino acids. The V end lost 0 bases, the J end lost 3 bases, and 3 bases lay between the germline ends. This CDR3 is CASSYSIGANVLTF. CDR3 bases read: TGTGCCAGCAGTTACTCCATTGGGGCCAACGTC.

About this clone: The missing CDR3 end, 3 residues past where the read stops, is filled in from the germline J gene. J is TRBJ2-5 and V is TRBV2; D possibly corresponds to TRBD2 (6 bases). The V gene's germline CDR1 is SNHLY and CDR2 FYNNEI. Trimming cost V 11 bases and J 1 base, with 8 bases left between them. The length of the CDR3 is 11 residues. The CDR3 protein is CAGGIQETQYF. CDR3 bases read: TGTGCCGGGGGGATCCAAGAGACC. Based on the CDR3 plus reference TRBV2 and TRBJ2-5, the full variable domain is EPEVTQTPSHQVTQMGQEVILRCVPISNHLYFYWYRQILGQKVEFLVSFYNNEISEKSEIFDDQFSVERPDGSNFTLKIRSTKLEDSAMYFCAGGIQETQYFGPGTRLLVL.

Points on this clone: The read ends 3 residues early relative to the CDR3; the germline J gene fills the gap. The V gene is TRBV5-8, the J gene TRBJ2-3; D not resolved. The CDR3 sequence is 14 residues long. Per the germline V gene, CDR1 is SGHTS and CDR2 is YDEGEE. Between the trimmed V and J ends, which lost 2 bases and 0 bases, there was a span of 7 bases. The CDR3 spells CASSFYVSTDTQYF. The sequenced part of the CDR3 DNA is TGTGCCAGCAGCTTCTACGTCAGCACAGATACG.

Regarding this clone: The read comes to an end 3 residues before the CDR3 does, leaving the germline J gene to fill in the end. The genes are TRBV11-2 and TRBJ2-3; 7 bases are shared with TRBD1. Germline loops: CDR1 SGHAT, CDR2 FQNNGV. The CDR3 totals 14 residues. The sequenced part of the CDR3 DNA is TGTGCCAGCAGCTTAGCCCAGACAGGGAAGACG. As protein: CASSLAQTGKT. The full CDR3 protein is CASSLAQTGKTQYF.

As for this clone: The DNA ends 3 residues before the CDR3 does, and the rest of the CDR3 is filled in from the germline J gene. This rearrangement joins TRBV20-1 to TRBJ1-4, with 7 bases lining up with TRBD1. CDR3 length: 16 residues. V shed 0 bases and J 8 bases; nucleotides not matched to a gene: 12. Germline V gene data show CDR1 as DFQATT and CDR2 as SNEGSKA (reference sequence). The CDR3 bases that were read are TGCAGTGCTAGAGATAGGGGACAGCGAACCAAGGAAAAA. The encoded protein is CSARDRGQRTKEK. The whole CDR3 protein reads CSARDRGQRTKEKLFF.

As regards this clone: The CDR3 end is not reached by the read, which stops 3 residues before it; the germline J gene fills it in. The chain is built from TRBV7-9 and TRBJ1-2; no clear D gene. Germline assignment: CDR1 SEHNR and CDR2 FQNEAQ (reference sequence). This CDR3 has 15 residues. CDR3 DNA (partial): TGTGCCAGCAGCTTACGGGCGGGATCCTACAATGAC. This sequence encodes CASSLRAGSYND. The full CDR3 protein is CASSLRAGSYNDYTF.

About this clone: The missing CDR3 end, 3 residues past where the read stops, is filled in from the germline J gene. The chain uses TRBV7-2 and TRBJ1-2; D is perhaps TRBD1 (6 bases). The germline gives CDR1 SGHTA, CDR2 FQGNSA. This CDR3 spans 15 amino acids. V was clipped by 8 bases and J by 5 bases, with 21 bases between them. Partial CDR3 DNA: TGTGCCAGCGAGCTAAGTTGGGGGGGCAGGTATGGC. Translating gives CASELSWGGRYG. The full CDR3 sequence reads CASELSWGGRYGYTF.

Concerning this clone itself: The read is 3 residues too short to cover the CDR3 end, so that end is filled in from the germline J gene. The chain uses TRBV2 and TRBJ2-2, with TRBD1 identical over 9 bases. From germline, CDR1 is SNHLY and CDR2 FYNNEI. The CDR3 sequence is 14 residues long. Trimming cost V 8 bases and J 5 bases; bases outside gene matches: 6. CDR3 DNA, as far as it was read: TGTGCCAGCGGGGACAGGGAGAGGACCGGGGAG. Encoded protein: CASGDRERTGE. The entire CDR3 is CASGDRERTGELFF.

A note on this clone: The missing CDR3 end, 3 residues past where the read stops, is filled in from the germline J gene. The V call is TRBV13, the J call TRBJ2-3; 7 bases line up with TRBD1. Trimming cost V 5 bases and J 1 base; bases outside gene matches: 3. Germline V lookup: CDR1 PRHDT, CDR2 FYEKMQ (reference sequence). The CDR3 length is 14 residues. The CDR3 DNA, read in part, is TGTGCCAGCAGCAACAGGGGTGGCACAGATACG. This gives the protein CASSNRGGTDT. The CDR3 reads in full as CASSNRGGTDTQYF.

Note on this clone: With the read ending 3 residues before the CDR3 end, the germline J gene is used to fill in that end. The chain carries TRBV5-1 and TRBJ2-2, with D hard to call. The length of the CDR3 is 14 residues. Germline values: CDR1 SGHRS, CDR2 YFSETQ. This CDR3 reads CASSVSATNEKLFF. CDR3 DNA (partial): TGCGCCAGCAGCGTCTCCGCAACTAATGAAAAG.

A remark on this clone: The read ends 3 residues shy of where the CDR3 ends; the end is completed using the germline J gene. The rearrangement joins TRBV28 to TRBJ1-2; 10 bases fit TRBD1. Germline loops: CDR1 MDHEN, CDR2 SYDVKM. After removal of 5 bases from V and 5 bases from J, the junction contained 5 bases not matched to a gene. The CDR3 loop spans 14 amino acids. This CDR3 reads CASSLRTGGYGYTF. The DNA read from the CDR3 is TGTGCCAGCAGTCTAAGGACAGGGGGATATGGC.

In the case of this clone: Read coverage stops 3 residues before the CDR3 terminus; the germline J gene supplies the remainder. The chain couples TRBV7-2 to TRBJ1-2; weak D call: TRBD1 (5 bases). The CDR3 has 14 amino acids. V was pared by 5 bases and J by 4 bases, with 14 bases between. Per the germline V gene, CDR1 is SGHTA and CDR2 is FQGNSA. CDR3 amino acids: CASSLLTEGYGYTF. CDR3 DNA, as far as it was read: TGTGCCAGCAGCCTCCTGACAGAAGGCTATGGC.

As regards this clone: The read finishes 3 residues shy of the CDR3 end, and the germline J gene is used to complete it. V is TRBV7-2 and J is TRBJ2-5, with 10 bases that match TRBD1. Looked up from germline, CDR1 is SGHTA and CDR2 is FQGNSA. This CDR3 is 15 amino acids long. V lost 5 bases, J lost 5 bases, and 8 bases stayed unmatched. CDR3 protein: CASSVRQGAVETQYF. CDR3 DNA, as far as it was read: TGTGCCAGCAGCGTAAGACAGGGGGCGGTGGAGACC.

Incomplete CDR3 DNA: TGCAGTGCTGTCCGACAGGAGAGCTCCTACGAG. As protein: CSAVRQESSYE. The full CDR3 is CSAVRQESSYEQYF. The rearrangement uses TRBV20-1 and TRBJ2-7; D possibly corresponds to TRBD1 (6 bases). The DNA ends 3 residues before the CDR3 does, and the rest of the CDR3 is filled in from the germline J gene. Trimming cost V 5 bases and J 0 bases, with 14 bases left between them. This CDR3 contains 14 residues. The V gene's germline CDR1 is DFQATT and CDR2 SNEGSKA (reference sequence).

Worth noting for this clone: The read finishes 3 residues shy of the CDR3 end, and the germline J gene is used to complete it. The rearrangement joins TRBV18 to TRBJ1-5; D ambiguous. Between the trimmed V and J ends, which lost 3 bases and 3 bases, there was a span of 15 bases. This CDR3 region has 16 residues. CDR1 is KGHSH and CDR2 is LQKENI in the germline V gene. The CDR3 is CASSPQPTASNQPQHF. CDR3 DNA (partial): TGTGCCAGCTCACCCCAACCTACAGCTTCCAATCAGCCC.

The sequenced CDR3 bases are TGTGCCAGCACTACAGGCCGAAATGAG. Its translation: CASTTGRNE. The whole CDR3 reads CASTTGRNEQFF. The chain carries TRBV6-2 or TRBV6-3 and TRBJ2-1; perhaps TRBD1 as D (5 bases). The sequence runs out 3 residues before the end of the CDR3; the remainder is reconstructed from the germline J gene. The germline gives CDR1 MNHEY, CDR2 SVGEGT. Trimming shortened V by 7 bases and J by 7 bases, and 11 bases separated the two germline ends. The CDR3 is 12 amino acids.